This entry describes one T cell receptor (beta chain). CDR3 length equals 14 residues. Germline CDR1 is SGHRS and CDR2 is YFSETQ. Germline trimming cut 4 bases from V and 3 bases from J; bases unmatched to any gene: 4. The data stem from a study of control samples from healthy donors and cancer patients. Repertoires were generated with immunoSEQ multiplex PCR, while TCRdb's copy carries only in-frame clones and drops some. The table includes about 230,000 clones, roughly 87% detected once. The receptor's source is a woman aged 55-69 years with lung cancer. The chain is built from TRBV5-1 and TRBJ2-1; 7 positions agree with TRBD1. Sequenced input: PBMCs. The DNA of the CDR3 is TGCGCCAGCAGCCCGGGACAGCTCTACAATGAGCAGTTCTTC. It yields the protein CASSPGQLYNEQFF. Using reference TRBV5-1 and TRBJ2-1 for the parts outside the CDR3, the full variable domain is KAGVTQTPRYLIKTRGQQVTLSCSPISGHRSVSWYQQTPGQGLQFLFEYFSETQRNKGNFPGRFSGRQFSNSRSEMNVSTLELGDSALYLCASSPGQLYNEQFFGPGTRLTVL.